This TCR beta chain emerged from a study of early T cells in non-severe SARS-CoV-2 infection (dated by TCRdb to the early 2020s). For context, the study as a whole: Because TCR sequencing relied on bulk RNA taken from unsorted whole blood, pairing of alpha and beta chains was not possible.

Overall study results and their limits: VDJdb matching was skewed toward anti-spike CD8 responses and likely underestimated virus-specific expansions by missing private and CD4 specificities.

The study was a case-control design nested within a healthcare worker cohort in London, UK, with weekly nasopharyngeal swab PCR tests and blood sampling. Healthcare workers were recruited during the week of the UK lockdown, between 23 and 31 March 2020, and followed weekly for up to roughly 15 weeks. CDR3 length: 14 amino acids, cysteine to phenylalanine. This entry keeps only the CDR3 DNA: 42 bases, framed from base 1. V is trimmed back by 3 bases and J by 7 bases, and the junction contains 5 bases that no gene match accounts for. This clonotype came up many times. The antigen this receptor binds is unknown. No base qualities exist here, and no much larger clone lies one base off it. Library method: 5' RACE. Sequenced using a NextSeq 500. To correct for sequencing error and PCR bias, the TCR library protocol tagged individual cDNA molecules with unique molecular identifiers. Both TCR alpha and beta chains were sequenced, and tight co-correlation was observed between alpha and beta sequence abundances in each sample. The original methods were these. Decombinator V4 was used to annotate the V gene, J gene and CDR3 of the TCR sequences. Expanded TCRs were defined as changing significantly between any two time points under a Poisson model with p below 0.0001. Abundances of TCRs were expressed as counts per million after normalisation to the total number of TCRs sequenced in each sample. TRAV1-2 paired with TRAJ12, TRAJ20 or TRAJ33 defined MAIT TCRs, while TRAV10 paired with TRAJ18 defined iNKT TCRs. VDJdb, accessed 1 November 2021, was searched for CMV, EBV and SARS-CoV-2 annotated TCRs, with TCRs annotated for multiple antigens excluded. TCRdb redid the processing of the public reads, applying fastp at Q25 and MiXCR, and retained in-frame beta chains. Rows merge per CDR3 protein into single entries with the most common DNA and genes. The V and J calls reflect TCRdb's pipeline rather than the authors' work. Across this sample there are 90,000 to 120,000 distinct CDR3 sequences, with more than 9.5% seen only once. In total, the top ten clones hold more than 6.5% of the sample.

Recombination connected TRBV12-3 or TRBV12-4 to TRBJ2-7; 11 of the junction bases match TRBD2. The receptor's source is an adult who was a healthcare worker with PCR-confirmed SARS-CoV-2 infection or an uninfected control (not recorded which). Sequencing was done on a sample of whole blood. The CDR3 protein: CASSFTSGSSEQYF. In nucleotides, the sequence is TGTGCCAGCAGTTTCACTAGCGGGAGTTCGGAGCAGTACTTC.